The 25 T cell receptor beta chains presented below share a single source sample, sequenced in a study of shared clonotypes between healthy human individuals. Profiled with immunoSEQ multiplex PCR; TCRdb holds only in-frame clones, not every one. The sample includes 550,000 to 700,000 clones, less than 80% of them seen just once. Sequencing was carried out using memory CD4+ T cells sorted from blood. Subset defined: CD45RA-negative fraction. The source is a woman aged 25 to 39 in good health.

Comments on this clone: A far larger clone is one nucleotide away, so this likely arose from a read error. V and J are TRBV7-2 and TRBJ2-4; D not certain. Trimming pared 5 bases from V and 6 bases from J, leaving 11 bases between. The V gene's germline CDR1 is SGHTA and CDR2 FQGNSA. The CDR3 extends over 13 amino acids. The CDR3 nucleotides read TGTGCCAGCAGCCCAACTGCTGGAAACATTCAGTACTTC. This gives the protein CASSPTAGNIQYF.

This chain connects TRBV18 to TRBJ1-5; perhaps TRBD1 as D (5 bases). The CDR3 consists of 15 residues. The V end was cut by 4 bases, the J end by 0 bases, with 10 bases between. The germline V gene has CDR1 KGHSH and CDR2 LQKENI. This CDR3 is CASSLGHDSNQPQHF. Here the CDR3 DNA reads TGTGCCAGCTCACTCGGACATGATAGCAATCAGCCCCAGCATTTT.

This clone was recorded once. The chain links TRBV7-3 to TRBJ2-5, with D perhaps assigned TRBD1 or TRBD2 (6 bases each). The CDR3 is 16 residues long. Trimming stripped 4 bases from V and 4 bases from J, with 19 bases between. Germline-derived CDR1 and CDR2 are SGHTA and FQGTGA. The CDR3 protein is CASSSGRVGGGETQYF. CDR3 bases: TGTGCCAGCAGCTCAGGGCGGGTCGGAGGGGGAGAGACCCAGTACTTC.

In its sample, this clone was seen many times. The chain employs TRBV5-1 and TRBJ1-1; D possibly corresponds to TRBD1 (5 bases). The CDR3 contains 14 residues. Trimming took 5 bases from V and 1 from J, leaving 12 bases between them. Per the germline V gene, CDR1 is SGHRS and CDR2 is YFSETQ. The CDR3 DNA reads as TGCGCCAGCAGGCAAGGAGACAGGAACACTGAAGCTTTCTTT. This gives the protein CASRQGDRNTEAFF.

The genes are TRBV5-1 and TRBJ2-7; D gene ambiguous. Germline CDR1 and CDR2: SGHRS and YFSETQ. The CDR3 sequence is 14 residues long. V shed 0 bases and J shed 3 bases, with 10 bases lying between them. The CDR3 reads CASSLEGQFYEQYF. In DNA, the CDR3 is TGCGCCAGCAGCTTGGAAGGGCAGTTCTACGAGCAGTACTTC.

V is TRBV6-5 and J is TRBJ1-2; D gene uncertain. CDR3 length: 14 residues. The ends were cut back, 4 bases at V and 0 bases at J, with 9 bases in the middle. Looked up from germline, CDR1 is MNHEY and CDR2 is SVGAGI. The CDR3 DNA follows: TGTGCCAGCAGTTTCCGGGGTACTAACTATGGCTACACCTTC. Translated: CASSFRGTNYGYTF.

The chain couples TRBV5-1 to TRBJ2-1; 8 positions agree with TRBD2. The CDR3 sequence is 15 residues long. V lost 4 bases and J lost 4; bases outside the gene matches: 7. CDR1 and CDR2 from the germline V gene are SGHRS and YFSETQ. The CDR3 loop is CASSKSTSGYNEQFF. CDR3 nucleotides: TGCGCCAGCAGCAAGTCCACTAGCGGATACAATGAGCAGTTCTTC.

Turning to this clone: The sample carries other DNA sequences with the same CDR3. The chain recombines TRBV11-2 with TRBJ2-3; D is undetermined. Germline assignment: CDR1 SGHAT and CDR2 FQNNGV. This CDR3 has 12 residues. Trimming cost V 5 bases and J 5 bases, with 8 bases left between them. In nucleotides, the CDR3 is TGTGCCAGCAGCCAGGACGGAGATACGCAGTATTTT. It translates to CASSQDGDTQYF.

This clone was counted only a few times. J is TRBJ2-7 and V is TRBV5-4, with TRBD1 identical over 9 bases. The CDR3 runs 15 residues. V was pared by 4 bases and J by 0 bases, with 5 bases of the junction left unmatched. CDR1 is SGHNT, CDR2 YYREEE, per germline (reference sequence). The CDR3 reads CASSLNRGPSYEQYF. CDR3 DNA: TGTGCCAGCAGCCTGAACAGGGGGCCCTCCTACGAGCAGTACTTC. Using reference TRBV5-4 and TRBJ2-7 for the parts outside the CDR3, the full variable domain is ETGVTQSPTHLIKTRGQQVTLRCSSQSGHNTVSWYQQALGQGPQFIFQYYREEENGRGNFPPRFSGLQFPNYSSELNVNALELDDSALYLCASSLNRGPSYEQYFGPGTRLTVT.

The J gene is TRBJ2-1, the V gene TRBV2, with 8 bases that match TRBD2. This CDR3 comprises 14 residues. The germline V gene encodes CDR1 SNHLY and CDR2 FYNNEI. V lost 6 bases and J lost 2; bases outside the gene matches: 3. In nucleotides, the CDR3 is TGTGCCAGCAGAGGAGCGGGAGCCTACAATGAGCAGTTCTTC. Translating it yields CASRGAGAYNEQFF.

The chain combines TRBV6-1 with TRBJ2-7; possibly TRBD1 for D (5 bases). Trimming took 6 bases from V and 3 from J, leaving 15 bases between them. The germline gives CDR1 MNHNS, CDR2 SASEGT. The CDR3 has 14 amino acids. CDR3 protein: CASSPVGHGYEQYF. The CDR3 coding sequence is TGTGCCAGCAGCCCTGTTGGACACGGCTACGAGCAGTACTTC.

The chain uses TRBV29-1 and TRBJ2-7; 8 bases are a match to TRBD2. J gave up 5 bases and V 4 bases, and 7 bases lay outside the gene matches. CDR3 length: 13 amino acids. The germline CDR1 and CDR2 sequences are SQVTM and ANQGSEA. In nucleotides, the CDR3 is TGCAGCGTTGCGCCGACTAGCGTCCACGAGCAGTACTTC. Translated: CSVAPTSVHEQYF.

The sample holds one count of this clone. The V call is TRBV28, the J call TRBJ1-6, with 10 nucleotides matching TRBD1. CDR1 and CDR2 (germline): MDHEN, SYDVKM. The CDR3 is made up of 15 amino acids. V was clipped by 5 bases and J by 7 bases; unmatched bases: 5. CDR3 amino acids: CASSPRQGANSPLHF. The CDR3 region has the DNA TGTGCCAGCAGTCCACGACAGGGGGCGAATTCACCCCTCCACTTT.

Notes on this clone: The same CDR3 can be traced to other DNA sequences in this sample. This chain links TRBV28 with TRBJ1-2; the D is unclear. Germline loops: CDR1 MDHEN, CDR2 SYDVKM. The V and J ends lost 3 bases and 4 bases respectively, with 6 bases between them. The CDR3 spans 12 residues. The CDR3 bases are TGTGCCAGCAGTTTCCAATCCTATGGCTACACCTTC. Protein product: CASSFQSYGYTF.

The J gene is TRBJ2-7, the V gene TRBV28, with D perhaps being TRBD1 or TRBD2 (6 bases each). Germline CDR1 and CDR2: MDHEN and SYDVKM. The CDR3 covers 16 residues. V was shortened by 7 bases and J by 5 bases, with 24 bases between the two germline ends. DNA of the CDR3: TGTGCCAGCAATCCAATAGGGGGGCAGGGAGCCCACGAGCAGTACTTC. This gives the protein CASNPIGGQGAHEQYF.

This clone was detected only a few times. This sequence joins TRBV19 and TRBJ1-1; D gene unclear. Trimming shortened V by 4 bases and J by 3 bases, and 9 bases separated the two germline ends. The germline V gene has CDR1 LNHDA and CDR2 SQIVND (reference sequence). This CDR3 spans 13 amino acids. The CDR3 DNA follows: TGTGCCAGTAGTACCCCGGGATACACTGAAGCTTTCTTT. This translates into CASSTPGYTEAFF.

Note on this clone: The sample has other DNA sequences that encode this CDR3 too. The chain employs TRBV7-9 and TRBJ2-2; 9 bases line up with TRBD1. The CDR3 is made up of 15 amino acids. V lost 3 bases to trimming and J lost 5 bases; unmatched junction nucleotides: 4. From germline, CDR1 is SEHNR and CDR2 FQNEAQ (reference sequence). The CDR3 DNA reads as TGTGCCAGCAGCTTGAGGACAGGGGAGACCGGGGAGCTGTTTTTT. Protein product: CASSLRTGETGELFF.

The rearrangement uses TRBV27 and TRBJ2-3, with D tentatively TRBD2 (7 bases). With 3 bases removed from V and 0 bases from J, the gap between germline ends came to 16 bases. Germline V CDR1 and CDR2: MNHEY, SMNVEV (reference sequence). The CDR3 covers 17 residues. CDR3 DNA sequence: TGTGCCAGCAGTTTCAGCGGTGGGAGGGGGAGCACAGATACGCAGTATTTT. Amino acids: CASSFSGGRGSTDTQYF.

The chain links TRBV19 to TRBJ1-4; D gene ambiguous. The CDR3 is 14 amino acids. V lost 4 bases and J 7 bases, leaving 13 bases between the germline ends. Germline V gives CDR1 LNHDA, CDR2 SQIVND (reference sequence). As DNA, the CDR3 is TGTGCCAGTAGTAATAGTGATACGGTTGAAAAACTGTTTTTT. Its translation is CASSNSDTVEKLFF.

This clone appeared a single time. The J gene is TRBJ1-5, the V gene TRBV28, with 12 bases lining up with TRBD1. The length of the CDR3 is 14 residues. V lost 6 bases to trimming and J lost 9 bases; unmatched junction nucleotides: 6. The germline V gene has CDR1 MDHEN and CDR2 SYDVKM. CDR3 DNA sequence: TGTGCCAGCAGCTCTGGGACAGGGGGCCTGCCCCAGCATTTT. It codes for CASSSGTGGLPQHF.

Note on this clone: Different DNA sequences within this sample yield the same CDR3. This rearrangement joins TRBV5-1 to TRBJ2-7; 11 nucleotides match TRBD1. V trimming: 0 bases; J trimming: 6 bases; junction bases outside the gene matches: 2. Germline-derived CDR1 and CDR2 are SGHRS and YFSETQ. CDR3 length equals 14 residues. In DNA, the CDR3 is TGCGCCAGCAGCTTGGGGACAGGGGGCCTCGAGCAGTACTTC. Amino acid sequence: CASSLGTGGLEQYF. Full variable domain (missing parts from reference TRBV5-1 and TRBJ2-7): KAGVTQTPRYLIKTRGQQVTLSCSPISGHRSVSWYQQTPGQGLQFLFEYFSETQRNKGNFPGRFSGRQFSNSRSEMNVSTLELGDSALYLCASSLGTGGLEQYFGPGTRLTVT.

The chain has TRBV19 and TRBJ1-5; D may be TRBD1 (5 bases). The CDR3 covers 15 residues. Trimming pared 10 bases from V and 2 bases from J, leaving 18 bases between. In germline, CDR1 is LNHDA, CDR2 SQIVND (reference sequence). The CDR3 DNA follows: TGTGCCACGCAGGCAAGGGGCGAGGGCAATCAGCCCCAGCATTTT. It translates to CATQARGEGNQPQHF.

This chain connects TRBV5-1 to TRBJ2-7; perhaps TRBD2 as D (6 bases). Germline CDR1 SGHRS, CDR2 YFSETQ. This CDR3 comprises 14 residues. The V end lost 6 bases, the J end lost 5 bases, and 18 bases lay between the germline ends. For the CDR3, the DNA is TGCGCCAGCAAGGAAGGGAGGACCTTCGACGAGCAGTACTTC. The encoded protein is CASKEGRTFDEQYF.

This chain links TRBV28 with TRBJ2-7; TRBD1 is a possible D gene (6 bases). CDR3 length: 11 residues. Per germline, CDR1 MDHEN and CDR2 SYDVKM. V was shortened by 10 bases and J by 2 bases, with 9 bases between the two germline ends. CDR3 bases: TGTGCCATACAGGGAACCTACGAGCAGTACTTC. This sequence encodes CAIQGTYEQYF.

The chain couples TRBV27 to TRBJ2-3, with TRBD1 matching over 8 bases. The CDR3 has 14 amino acids. Germline assignment: CDR1 MNHEY and CDR2 SMNVEV (reference sequence). With 5 bases clipped from V and 6 bases from J, the junction kept 7 bases outside the gene matches. CDR3 region: CASSLRTGRDTQYF. CDR3 nucleotide sequence: TGTGCCAGCAGTCTCCGGACAGGGAGGGATACGCAGTATTTT.